This T cell receptor (beta chain) was retrieved from a study of T cell changes during pregnancy in multiple sclerosis. This clone was seen a single time. There are 14 residues in the CDR3. Germline CDR1 and CDR2: SNHLY and FYNNEI. Trimming took 5 bases from V and 10 from J, leaving 18 bases between them. Libraries were prepared by immunoSEQ multiplex PCR; TCRdb keeps only in-frame clonotypes and omits some of them. The data hold approximately 26,000 clones, with roughly 87% observed a single time. This receptor was taken from a female donor with multiple sclerosis, enrolled in a pregnancy study. The sample in question was CD4+ T cells from peripheral blood mononuclear cells, obtained in the second trimester of pregnancy. The chain joins TRBV2 to TRBJ1-5; tentatively, D is TRBD1 (6 bases). This chain's CDR3 is CASSNLPGHKPQHF. The CDR3 DNA follows: TGTGCCAGCAGTAACTTACCGGGACACAAACCCCAGCATTTT.